The 30 T cell receptor beta chains in this list originate from one sample, sequenced in a study of cytomegalovirus exposure and HLA in healthy donors. PCR used 60 Vbeta primers and 13 Jbeta primers. Here immunoSEQ multiplex PCR was the method, and the copy in TCRdb shows in-frame clones only, minus some. The sample has about 220,000 clones; under 80% are singletons. What was sequenced was PBMCs. Receptor source: a woman under 40 in good health and CMV-seronegative.

The chain has TRBV5-6 and TRBJ1-6, with D maybe TRBD1 (5 bases). V lost 1 base to trimming and J lost 7 bases, with 15 bases between them. Germline CDR1 SGHDT, CDR2 YYEEEE. The CDR3 sequence is 16 residues long. The DNA for the CDR3 is TGTGCCAGCAGCTTGAATAGGGGAGGTGGGAATTCACCCCTCCACTTT. This translates into CASSLNRGGGNSPLHF.

This chain uses TRBV4-1 with TRBJ2-1; 11 bases agree with TRBD2. This CDR3 is built from 15 residues. Germline values: CDR1 MGHRA, CDR2 YSYEKL. J gave up 9 bases and V 0 bases, and 4 bases lay outside the gene matches. The CDR3 region is CASSQEPTSGAEQFF. The CDR3 DNA is TGCGCCAGCAGCCAAGAACCGACTAGCGGGGCTGAGCAGTTCTTC.

This clone was seen a handful of times. The rearrangement joins TRBV29-1 to TRBJ1-1; D gene unclear. Trimming cost V 7 bases and J 1 base, with 10 bases left between them. Germline CDR1 SQVTM, CDR2 ANQGSEA. This CDR3 spans 12 amino acids. The CDR3 DNA follows: TGCAGCGCTCGTGAGGGGAACACTGAAGCTTTCTTT. Protein product: CSAREGNTEAFF.

The CDR3 protein is CASSIRQGDEQYF. The CDR3 region has the DNA TGTGCCAGTAGTATTCGACAGGGGGACGAGCAGTACTTC. This chain joins TRBV19 and TRBJ2-7; 9 positions agree with TRBD1. Germline loops: CDR1 LNHDA, CDR2 SQIVND (reference sequence). V trimming: 3 bases; J trimming: 5 bases; junction bases outside the gene matches: 2. The CDR3 is made up of 13 amino acids.

This clone was picked up a small number of times. The chain uses TRBV7-3 and TRBJ1-1, with no clear D. Trimming took off 2 bases at V and 2 bases at J, with 6 bases between the two ends. There are 13 residues in the CDR3. CDR1 and CDR2 (germline): SGHTA, FQGTGA. As DNA, the CDR3 is TGTGCCAGCAGCTTATTATCCAACACTGAAGCTTTCTTT. Its translation is CASSLLSNTEAFF. Complete variable domain (other parts from reference TRBV7-3 and TRBJ1-1): GAGVSQTPSNKVTEKGKYVELRCDPISGHTALYWYRQSLGQGPEFLIYFQGTGAADDSGLPNDRFFAVRPEGSVSTLKIQRTERGDSAVYLCASSLLSNTEAFFGQGTRLTVV.

The rearrangement joins TRBV2 to TRBJ1-6, with TRBD1 as a possible D gene (6 bases). V lost 8 bases and J 2 bases, leaving 28 bases between the germline ends. The germline gives CDR1 SNHLY, CDR2 FYNNEI. This CDR3 has 20 amino acids. CDR3 sequence: CASSIKGGGVENTYNSPLHF. Written as DNA, the CDR3 is TGTGCCAGCTCAATCAAAGGGGGGGGCGTCGAAAACACCTATAATTCACCCCTCCACTTT. Full variable domain (missing parts from reference TRBV2 and TRBJ1-6): EPEVTQTPSHQVTQMGQEVILRCVPISNHLYFYWYRQILGQKVEFLVSFYNNEISEKSEIFDDQFSVERPDGSNFTLKIRSTKLEDSAMYFCASSIKGGGVENTYNSPLHFGNGTRLTVT.

This clone has only a few counts. The V call is TRBV2, the J call TRBJ2-7; a possible D gene is TRBD2 (5 bases). Germline V CDR1 and CDR2: SNHLY, FYNNEI. Trimming took off 5 bases at V and 2 bases at J, with 10 bases between the two ends. CDR3 length: 13 residues. DNA for the CDR3: TGTGCCAGCAGTCGGCAGGAGGCCTACGAGCAGTACTTC. It specifies CASSRQEAYEQYF.

The chain couples TRBV7-8 to TRBJ1-1, with D possibly TRBD1 on 6 matching bases. Germline V gene lookup returns CDR1 SGHVS and CDR2 FQNEAQ. The CDR3 has 15 amino acids. With 2 bases removed from V and 1 base from J, the gap between germline ends came to 11 bases. CDR3 amino acids: CASSLPGQTNTEAFF. The CDR3 DNA follows: TGTGCCAGCAGCTTACCCGGACAGACGAACACTGAAGCTTTCTTT.

The chain is built from TRBV15 and TRBJ1-5; 8 positions agree with TRBD1. After removal of 0 bases from V and 4 bases from J, the junction contained 8 bases not matched to a gene. This CDR3 comprises 17 residues. Germline V lookup: CDR1 LNHNV, CDR2 YYDKDF (reference sequence). The CDR3 nucleotides are TGTGCCACCAGCAGAGATTCGTTTGGGGACAGGAATCAGCCCCAGCATTTT. Amino acid sequence: CATSRDSFGDRNQPQHF. Filled out from reference TRBV15 and TRBJ1-5, the complete variable domain reads DAMVIQNPRYQVTQFGKPVTLSCSQTLNHNVMYWYQQKSSQAPKLLFHYYDKDFNNEADTPDNFQSRRPNTSFCFLDIRSPGLGDTAMYLCATSRDSFGDRNQPQHFGDGTRLSIL.

The J gene is TRBJ1-4, the V gene TRBV19; 7 bases map to TRBD1. Germline-derived CDR1 and CDR2 are LNHDA and SQIVND (reference sequence). The CDR3 covers 16 residues. After removal of 5 bases from V and 7 bases from J, the junction contained 13 bases not matched to a gene. The CDR3 is CASSVGQPIFSEKLFF. The CDR3 DNA follows: TGTGCCAGTAGTGTGGGACAGCCCATTTTTAGTGAAAAACTGTTTTTT. Supplemented by reference TRBV19 and TRBJ1-4, the full variable domain reads DGGITQSPKYLFRKEGQNVTLSCEQNLNHDAMYWYRQDPGQGLRLIYYSQIVNDFQKGDIAEGYSVSREKKESFPLTVTSAQKNPTAFYLCASSVGQPIFSEKLFFGSGTQLSVL.

A few counts support this clone. This chain joins TRBV19 and TRBJ2-1, with TRBD2 matching 12 bases. Per germline, CDR1 LNHDA and CDR2 SQIVND (reference sequence). Losses at the gene ends were 3 bases for V and 5 bases for J; bases not matched to a gene: 11. CDR3 length equals 18 residues. The CDR3 here is CASSIRASGGGRDNEQFF. The CDR3 region has the DNA TGTGCCAGTAGTATTAGGGCTAGCGGGGGGGGGAGGGACAATGAGCAGTTCTTC.

The chain joins TRBV6-5 to TRBJ2-5; TRBD1 matches 9 bases. The J call may be in error: the DNA end matches TRBJ2-7 better. The CDR3 is 13 amino acids. The germline V gene has CDR1 MNHEY and CDR2 SVGAGI. The CDR3 sequence: CATGKGQGYEQYF. The CDR3 DNA reads as TGTGCCACGGGTAAGGGACAGGGCTACGAGCAGTACTTC.

Points on this clone: Possible read error: a much larger clone is one base away. No conserved phenylalanine or tryptophan is present at the end of the CDR3, so a read error is the likely explanation. The DNA is omitted, as the CDR3 cannot be located on it reliably, and the CDR3 follows TCRdb's listing. The chain joins TRBV29-1 to TRBJ1-1. The germline V gene has CDR1 SQVTM and CDR2 ANQGSEA. The CDR3 adds up to 12 amino acids, both ends counted. CDR3 region: CSVNQAGGVTFL.

This clone was seen a handful of times. This chain joins TRBV28 and TRBJ1-2; D gene uncertain. Trimming left V 3 bases short and J 6 bases short, with 8 bases between. Germline V gene lookup returns CDR1 MDHEN and CDR2 SYDVKM. CDR3 length: 12 amino acids. The CDR3 reads CASSFPPNGYTF. CDR3 DNA: TGTGCCAGCAGTTTCCCCCCAAATGGCTACACCTTC.

The CDR3 sequence is CASSSMTENTEAFF. In DNA, the CDR3 is TGCGCCAGCAGCAGCATGACAGAGAACACTGAAGCTTTCTTT. The V gene is TRBV5-1, the J gene TRBJ1-1; TRBD1 is a possible D gene (5 bases). The CDR3 sequence is 14 residues long. V dropped 4 bases and J dropped 1 base, with 11 bases sitting between them. Germline V gene data show CDR1 as SGHRS and CDR2 as YFSETQ. The entire variable domain, with the rest obtained from reference TRBV5-1 and TRBJ1-1, is as follows: KAGVTQTPRYLIKTRGQQVTLSCSPISGHRSVSWYQQTPGQGLQFLFEYFSETQRNKGNFPGRFSGRQFSNSRSEMNVSTLELGDSALYLCASSSMTENTEAFFGQGTRLTVV.

This clone was seen more than once but under ten times. V gene TRBV6-6 combines with J gene TRBJ2-3; D gene ambiguous. Germline CDR1 reads MNHNY; CDR2 reads SVGAGI (reference sequence). The CDR3 length is 12 residues. The germline V and J ends were trimmed by 6 bases and 0 bases, with 4 bases remaining between them. CDR3 sequence reads: CASSSSTDTQYF. The CDR3, as DNA: TGTGCCAGCAGCTCTAGCACAGATACGCAGTATTTT.

This chain links TRBV7-6 with TRBJ2-3; D is perhaps TRBD2 (5 bases). The V end lost 3 bases, the J end lost 4 bases, and 14 bases lay between the germline ends. Germline loops: CDR1 SGHVS, CDR2 FNYEAQ. The CDR3 has 15 residues. The CDR3 region is CASSFSSLAADTQYF. The DNA for the CDR3 is TGTGCCAGCAGCTTTAGTTCCCTAGCCGCAGATACGCAGTATTTT.

This clone was picked up one time. The chain recombines TRBV30 with TRBJ2-1; D ambiguous. The CDR3 runs 13 residues. Trimming left V 2 bases short and J 4 bases short, with 9 bases between. Germline V CDR1 and CDR2: GTSNPN, SVGIG (reference sequence). CDR3 loop: CAWSQTHYNEQFF. DNA of the CDR3: TGTGCCTGGAGTCAAACTCATTACAATGAGCAGTTCTTC. The full variable domain, with the rest looked up from reference TRBV30 and TRBJ2-1, is SQTIHQWPATLVQPVGSPLSLECTVEGTSNPNLYWYRQAAGRGLQLLFYSVGIGQISSEVPQNLSASRPQDRQFILSSKKLLLSDSGFYLCAWSQTHYNEQFFGPGTRLTVL.

This clone was seen a few times. The chain is built from TRBV6-5 and TRBJ1-2; D might be TRBD1 (6 bases). With 2 bases removed from V and 4 bases from J, the gap between germline ends came to 11 bases. The CDR3 sequence is 14 residues long. Germline V gives CDR1 MNHEY, CDR2 SVGAGI. This CDR3 is CASSYAAGAYGYTF. The CDR3 DNA sequence: TGTGCCAGCAGTTACGCCGCGGGGGCCTATGGCTACACCTTC.

Points on this clone: The junction shows a germline mismatch at one end, possibly a read error. J is TRBJ1-1 and V is TRBV7-7, with a weak D call TRBD1 (6 bases). The CDR3 runs 13 residues. In germline, CDR1 is SSHAT, CDR2 FNYEAQ (reference sequence). The CDR3 loop is CASSLVQGTEAFF. CDR3 sequence (DNA): TGTGCTAGCAGCTTAGTACAGGGCACTGAAGCTTTCTTT. The full variable domain, completed using reference TRBV7-7 and TRBJ1-1, is GAGVSQSPRYKVTKRGQDVTLRCDPISSHATLYWYQQALGQGPEFLTYFNYEAQPDKSGLPSDRFSAERPEGSISTLTIQRTEQRDSAMYRCASSLVQGTEAFFGQGTRLTVV.

The rearrangement uses TRBV30 and TRBJ2-7; 12 nucleotides agree with TRBD1. The CDR3 is 14 residues long. V dropped 4 bases and J dropped 5; count of bases not matched to a gene: 6. Germline V gives CDR1 GTSNPN, CDR2 SVGIG (reference sequence). CDR3 bases: TGTGCCTGGACCACCGGGACAGGGGGCCACGAGCAGTACTTC. It encodes CAWTTGTGGHEQYF.

The chain carries TRBV29-1 and TRBJ1-4; no definite D call. Trimming removed 7 bases from V and 8 bases from J, with 8 bases in between. This CDR3 has 10 residues. Germline V lookup: CDR1 SQVTM, CDR2 ANQGSEA. The CDR3 sequence is CSAHQEKLFF. The DNA for the CDR3 is TGCAGCGCACACCAGGAAAAACTGTTTTTT.

The rearrangement links TRBV10-1 to TRBJ2-3; the match to TRBD2 covers 8 bases. With 5 bases clipped from V and 5 bases from J, the junction kept 12 bases outside the gene matches. The CDR3 extends over 16 amino acids. The germline CDR1 and CDR2 sequences are WNHNN and SYGVQD (reference sequence). CDR3 amino acids: CASSTFPGGAQDTQYF. The CDR3 nucleotides read TGCGCCAGCAGTACGTTCCCCGGGGGGGCCCAAGATACGCAGTATTTT.

The chain recombines TRBV2 with TRBJ2-3; D might be TRBD1 (7 bases). Deletions cut 6 bases from V and 0 bases from J, with 13 bases between. In germline, CDR1 is SNHLY, CDR2 FYNNEI. The CDR3 covers 15 residues. The CDR3 sequence: CASSQGEVSTDTQYF. In nucleotides, the CDR3 is TGTGCCAGCAGCCAGGGGGAGGTGAGCACAGATACGCAGTATTTT.

The genes are TRBV6-6 and TRBJ2-7, with TRBD1 matching 7 bases. The germline gives CDR1 MNHNY, CDR2 SVGAGI (reference sequence). The CDR3 has 15 amino acids. J was trimmed by 2 bases and V by 4 bases; bases with no gene match: 8. This chain's CDR3 is CASSLWTGVTYEQYF. The CDR3 nucleotides read TGTGCCAGCAGTTTGTGGACAGGCGTTACCTACGAGCAGTACTTC.

The rearrangement links TRBV5-4 to TRBJ2-1, with 7 bases lining up with TRBD2. The germline V gene encodes CDR1 SGHNT and CDR2 YYREEE (reference sequence). V lost 4 bases and J lost 9; bases outside the gene matches: 13. CDR3 length: 15 amino acids. The CDR3 DNA sequence: TGTGCCAGCAGCGATGCTAGCGGCACCAGGACTGAGCAGTTCTTC. Translation gives CASSDASGTRTEQFF.

V and J are TRBV6-1 and TRBJ1-1; D is unresolved. The CDR3 loop spans 14 amino acids. V was pared by 3 bases and J by 3 bases, with 11 bases between. Germline V gene lookup returns CDR1 MNHNS and CDR2 SASEGT. The CDR3 DNA reads as TGTGCCAGCAGTGACGGGGTGACTTACACTGAAGCTTTCTTT. It is translated as CASSDGVTYTEAFF.

The chain couples TRBV4-1 to TRBJ2-7; D possibly corresponds to TRBD2 (5 bases). The V gene's germline CDR1 is MGHRA and CDR2 YSYEKL. The V and J ends lost 0 bases and 2 bases respectively, with 11 bases between them. CDR3 size: 15 residues. The CDR3 region has the DNA TGCGCCAGCAGCCAAGAGAGGGCAGCTCCCTACGAGCAGTACTTC. This sequence encodes CASSQERAAPYEQYF.

J is TRBJ2-1 and V is TRBV19; 10 nucleotides align to TRBD2. There are 16 residues in the CDR3. Germline V gives CDR1 LNHDA, CDR2 SQIVND (reference sequence). The trim removed 0 bases at V and 4 bases at J, leaving 3 bases unmatched. As DNA, the CDR3 is TGTGCCAGTAGTATAGAAGCGGGGGGGTTGTACAATGAGCAGTTCTTC. Residues: CASSIEAGGLYNEQFF.

V is TRBV7-6 and J is TRBJ2-1, with 13 nucleotides matching TRBD2. Germline V gives CDR1 SGHVS, CDR2 FNYEAQ. The CDR3 is 18 residues long. Trimming at V came to 1 base and at J to 2 bases, leaving 5 bases not matched to a gene. The CDR3 spells CASSLELAGGNPYNEQFF. DNA of the CDR3: TGTGCCAGCAGCTTAGAACTAGCGGGAGGGAACCCCTACAATGAGCAGTTCTTC. Together with reference TRBV7-6 and TRBJ2-1, the CDR3 gives the full variable domain: GAGVSQSPRYKVTKRGQDVALRCDPISGHVSLYWYRQALGQGPEFLTYFNYEAQQDKSGLPNDRFSAERPEGSISTLTIQRTEQRDSAMYRCASSLELAGGNPYNEQFFGPGTRLTVL.